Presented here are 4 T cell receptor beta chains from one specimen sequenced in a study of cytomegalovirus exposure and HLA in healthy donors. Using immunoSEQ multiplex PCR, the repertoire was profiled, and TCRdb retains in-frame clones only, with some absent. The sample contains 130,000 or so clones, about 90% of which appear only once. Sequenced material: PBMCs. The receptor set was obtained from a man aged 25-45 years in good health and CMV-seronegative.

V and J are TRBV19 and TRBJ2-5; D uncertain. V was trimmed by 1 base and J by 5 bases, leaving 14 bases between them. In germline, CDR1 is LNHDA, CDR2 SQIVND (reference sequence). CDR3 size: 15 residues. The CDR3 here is CASSIGPGSAETQYF. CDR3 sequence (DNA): TGTGCCAGTAGTATAGGGCCAGGTAGTGCGGAGACCCAGTACTTC.

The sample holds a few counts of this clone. The CDR3 DNA reads TGTGCCATCAGTGACGTACAGGGTTCTCGCGAGCAGTACTTC. Amino acids: CAISDVQGSREQYF. The chain employs TRBV10-3 and TRBJ2-7, with D tentatively TRBD1 (6 bases). V lost 3 bases, J lost 6 bases, and 15 bases lay in between. The CDR3 consists of 14 residues. The germline V gene has CDR1 ENHRY and CDR2 SYGVKD.

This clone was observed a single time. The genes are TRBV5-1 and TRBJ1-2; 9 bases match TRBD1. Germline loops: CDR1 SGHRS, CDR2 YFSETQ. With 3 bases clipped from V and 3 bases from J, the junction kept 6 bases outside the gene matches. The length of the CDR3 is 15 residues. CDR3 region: CASSSGDRAYYGYTF. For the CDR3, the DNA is TGCGCCAGCAGCTCGGGGGACAGGGCTTACTATGGCTACACCTTC.

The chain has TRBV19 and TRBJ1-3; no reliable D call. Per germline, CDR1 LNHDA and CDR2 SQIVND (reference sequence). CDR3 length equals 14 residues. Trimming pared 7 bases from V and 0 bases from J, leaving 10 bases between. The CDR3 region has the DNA TGTGCCAGTACCAAAGACAACTCTGGAAACACCATATATTTT. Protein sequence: CASTKDNSGNTIYF.